The clone carrying this TCR beta chain came up a few times. Antigen: not known. CDR3 length: 16 amino acids. V was shortened by 1 base and J by 0 bases, with 12 bases between the two germline ends. The germline CDR1 and CDR2 sequences are DFQATT and SNEGSKA (reference sequence). TCRdb independently ran MiXCR on the RT-PCR reads; one entry per CDR3 protein. The sample gives 650,000 to 850,000 distinct CDR3 sequences, approximately 13% of which show up once; roughly 6.4% is in the top ten. The data originate from a study of response to subunit inactivated influenza vaccine. Study-level results: Authors suggested that a seasonal influenza vaccination recruits few new T cells each time.

The specimen comprised PBMCs from blood, sampled 14 to 15 days before vaccination. V is TRBV20-1 and J is TRBJ2-2; D is uncertain. The origin of this receptor is a middle-aged man who received an inactivated influenza vaccine. The CDR3 bases are TGCAGTGCTAGAGCAATCACCAGCCCGAACACCGGGGAGCTGTTTTTT. It encodes CSARAITSPNTGELFF.